The clone carrying this T cell receptor beta chain was observed many times. Its antigen is not known. This entry is derived from a study of neurological immune-mediated disorders. V was trimmed by 6 bases and J by 8 bases, leaving 19 bases between them. The CDR3 has 14 amino acids. The time point: longitudinal time-point 3. Where libraries were unsorted, they were derived from 2 million PBMCs stored at -80 degrees C. Whole-study results and caveats: HTLV-1-associated myelopathy had the most TCR clonal expansion, and multiple sclerosis had the least, less than healthy controls. None of the CDR3 amino acid sequences of expanded clones recurred across subjects, suggesting private repertoires in all groups.

With 10-nucleotide random UMIs included, cDNA was synthesized by 5'RACE. Using its own MiXCR run on the 5' RACE reads, TCRdb lists one record per CDR3 protein. The sample yields around 97,000 distinct CDR3 sequences, approximately 10% seen once. Sequenced material: PBMCs. This chain connects TRBV12-3 or TRBV12-4 to TRBJ1-2; D is ambiguous. This clonotype was sampled from a female donor with HTLV-1-associated myelopathy (HAM/TSP). The CDR3 reads CASSPISIMTGYTF. Written as DNA, the CDR3 is TGTGCCAGCAGCCCAATAAGTATTATGACGGGCTACACCTTC.